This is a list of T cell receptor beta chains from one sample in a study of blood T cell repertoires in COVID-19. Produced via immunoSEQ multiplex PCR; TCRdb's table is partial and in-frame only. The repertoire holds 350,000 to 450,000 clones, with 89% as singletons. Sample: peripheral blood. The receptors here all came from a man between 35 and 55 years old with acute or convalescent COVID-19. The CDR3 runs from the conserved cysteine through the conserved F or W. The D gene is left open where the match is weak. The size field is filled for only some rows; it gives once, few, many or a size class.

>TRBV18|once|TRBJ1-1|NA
TGTGCCAGCTCAGCTCCCTTTAGAGTCGAAAACACTGAAGCTTTCTTT
CASSAPFRVENTEAFF
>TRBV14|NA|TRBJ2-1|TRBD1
TGTGCCAGCAGCCCCGGGACAGGGCCCTACAATGAGCAGTTCTTC
CASSPGTGPYNEQFF
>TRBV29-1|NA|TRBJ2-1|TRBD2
TGCAGCGTTGGACTAGCGATGAATGAGCAGTTCTTC
CSVGLAMNEQFF
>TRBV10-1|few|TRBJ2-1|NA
TGCGCCAGCAGTGAGTCAGGGGGTTTAAATGAGCAGTTCTTC
CASSESGGLNEQFF
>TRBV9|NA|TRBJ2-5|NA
TGTGCCAGCAGCGTAGGAGACAGTAGGATCCAGTACTTC
CASSVGDSRIQYF
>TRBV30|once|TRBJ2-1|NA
TGTGCCTGGAGTCCTCGGCGGGTAGACAATGAGCAGTTCTTC
CAWSPRRVDNEQFF
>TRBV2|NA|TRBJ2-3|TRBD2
TGTGCCAGCAAGCCTAGCGGGAGGGCCAAGGCAGATACGCAGTATTTT
CASKPSGRAKADTQYF
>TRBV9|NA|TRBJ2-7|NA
TGTGCCAGCAGCGTAGACTCCACCCGTCTCCAGCAGTACTTC
CASSVDSTRLQQYF
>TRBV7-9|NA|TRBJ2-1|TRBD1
TGTGCCAGCAGACCACCGGGACAGGGGGCGCGGGCTGAGCAGTTCTTC
CASRPPGQGARAEQFF
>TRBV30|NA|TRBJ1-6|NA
TGTGCCTGGAGTGAGGACAGTAATTCACCCCTCCACTTT
CAWSEDSNSPLHF
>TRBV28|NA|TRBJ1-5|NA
TGTGCCAGCAGTGATTCGACACGGGGTCTTCAGCCCCAGCATTTT
CASSDSTRGLQPQHF
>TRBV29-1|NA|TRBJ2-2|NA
TGCAGCGCCACCGGACAGCTAAACACCGGGGAGCTGTTTTTT
CSATGQLNTGELFF
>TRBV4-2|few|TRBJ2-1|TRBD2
TGTGCCAGCAGCGCGAGATTTGCGGGGGGTTACAATGAGCAGTTCTTC
CASSARFAGGYNEQFF
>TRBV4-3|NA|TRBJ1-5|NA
TGCGCCAGCAGCCAAGATAAGGCCAGGGGCGGCAATCAGCCCCAGCATTTT
CASSQDKARGGNQPQHF
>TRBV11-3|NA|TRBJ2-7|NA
TGTGCCAGCAGCTTATCAGCGGGTCCTTCCTACGAGCAGTACTTC
CASSLSAGPSYEQYF
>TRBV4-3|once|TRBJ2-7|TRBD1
TGCGCCAGCAGCCCTGGGACAGGGCCCGGCTACGAGCAGTACTTC
CASSPGTGPGYEQYF
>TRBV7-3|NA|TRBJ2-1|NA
TGTGCCAGCAGCTCCCGCGGTTTTGCCGGAGATGAGCAGTTCTTC
CASSSRGFAGDEQFF
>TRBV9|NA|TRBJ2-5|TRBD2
TGTGCCAGCAGCGTTACTAGCGGGGGACAAGAGACCCAGTACTTC
CASSVTSGGQETQYF
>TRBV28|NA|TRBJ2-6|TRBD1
TGTGCCAGCAGTCCCCGAGGGGGCGCTGGGGCCAACGTCCTGACTTTC
CASSPRGGAGANVLTF
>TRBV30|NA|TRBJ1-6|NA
TGTGCCTGGAGGGGATCGAGACGGGGGGTCGCGTATAATTCACCCCTCCACTTT
CAWRGSRRGVAYNSPLHF
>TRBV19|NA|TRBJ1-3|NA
TGTGCCAGTAATGAACCGGGACAATCTGGAAACACCATATATTTT
CASNEPGQSGNTIYF
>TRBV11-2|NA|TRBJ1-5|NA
TGTGCCAGCAGCTTGGTGCAGGGTCACAATCAGCCCCAGCATTTT
CASSLVQGHNQPQHF
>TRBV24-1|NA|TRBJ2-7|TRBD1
TGTGCCACCAGTGACTCCGTCGGGACAGCAACCTACGAGCAGTACTTC
CATSDSVGTATYEQYF
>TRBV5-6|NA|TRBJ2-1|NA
TGTGCCAGCAGCTTGGGAGGGAGTCTAATCTACAATGAGCAGTTCTTC
CASSLGGSLIYNEQFF
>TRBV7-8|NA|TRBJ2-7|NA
TGTGCCAGCAGCTCCTCCACTAGGTCCGGATGGCAGTACTTC
CASSSSTRSGWQYF
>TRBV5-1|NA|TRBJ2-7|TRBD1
TGCGCCAGCAGCTTGGGGGGACAGGGCCAGGGAGAGCAGTACTTC
CASSLGGQGQGEQYF
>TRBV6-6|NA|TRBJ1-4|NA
TGTGCCAGCAGCCCCCGGGAGTCGGAAAAACTGTTTTTT
CASSPRESEKLFF
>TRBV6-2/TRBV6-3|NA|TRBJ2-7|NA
TGTGCCAGCAGTTACTCGGCAGGGACATTGAGATCCTACGAGCAGTACTTC
CASSYSAGTLRSYEQYF
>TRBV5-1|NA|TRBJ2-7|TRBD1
TGCGCCAGCAGCTTGGGACAGGGGGCGACCTACGAGCAGTACTTC
CASSLGQGATYEQYF
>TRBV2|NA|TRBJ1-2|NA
TGTGCCAGCAGGACAGGTGTAGGCTACACCTTC
CASRTGVGYTF
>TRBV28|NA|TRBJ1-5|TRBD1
TGTGCCAGCACCCAAAGTCACATCAGGGGGGATCAGCCCCAGCATTTT
CASTQSHIRGDQPQHF
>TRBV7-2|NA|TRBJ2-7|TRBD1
TGTGCCAGCAGCTCAGGGGGGACAGGGGGCTACGAGCAGTACTTC
CASSSGGTGGYEQYF
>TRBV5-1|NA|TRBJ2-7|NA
TGCGCCAGCAGCTTACCGGGTTTGGACTCCTACGAGCAGTACTTC
CASSLPGLDSYEQYF
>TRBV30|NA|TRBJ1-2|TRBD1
TGTGCACTGGACAGGGGAAGTGAGGGCGGCTACACCTTC
CALDRGSEGGYTF
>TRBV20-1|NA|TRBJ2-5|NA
TGCAGTGCAAAGACAGTCGAGACCCAGTACTTC
CSAKTVETQYF
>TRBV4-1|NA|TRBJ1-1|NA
TGCGCCAGCAGCCAAGTTTTGAGACAGAAAAACACTGAAGCTTTCTTT
CASSQVLRQKNTEAFF
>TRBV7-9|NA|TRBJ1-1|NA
TGTGCCAGCAGTCCTCAGGGTTATTACACTGAAGCTTTCTTT
CASSPQGYYTEAFF
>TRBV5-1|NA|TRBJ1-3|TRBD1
TGCGCCAGCAGCTGGGGGGACAGCTCTGGAAACACCATATATTTT
CASSWGDSSGNTIYF
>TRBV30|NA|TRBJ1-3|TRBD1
TGTGCCTGGAGTGACACAGGGGTCGGAAACACCATATATTTT
CAWSDTGVGNTIYF
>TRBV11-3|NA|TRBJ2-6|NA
TGTGCCAGCAGCTTAGACGGTGCCTCTGGGGCCAACGTCCTGACTTTC
CASSLDGASGANVLTF
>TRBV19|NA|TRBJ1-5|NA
TGTGCCTCAATAGGCCGGGGTAGCAATCAGCCCCAGCATTTT
CASIGRGSNQPQHF
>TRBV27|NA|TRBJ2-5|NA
TGTGCCAGCAGTTTAAACGGCCGGAGACGAGGCCAAGAGACCCAGTACTTC
CASSLNGRRRGQETQYF